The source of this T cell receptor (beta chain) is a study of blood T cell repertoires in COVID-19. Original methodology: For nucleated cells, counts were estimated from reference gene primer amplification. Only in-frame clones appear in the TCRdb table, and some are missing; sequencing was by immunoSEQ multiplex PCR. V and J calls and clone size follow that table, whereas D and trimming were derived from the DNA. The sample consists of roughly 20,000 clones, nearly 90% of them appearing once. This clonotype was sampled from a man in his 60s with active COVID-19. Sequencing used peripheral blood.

The DNA for the CDR3 is TGTGCCAGCAGCTTAGATCGGAGGCCAGGCACTGAAGCTTTCTTT. This gives the protein CASSLDRRPGTEAFF. This chain links TRBV11-3 with TRBJ1-1, with unresolved D. Germline assignment: CDR1 SGHNT and CDR2 YENEEA. Trimming removed 0 bases at V and 4 bases at J, with 12 bases between. This CDR3 is built from 15 residues. Together with reference TRBV11-3 and TRBJ1-1, the CDR3 gives the full variable domain: EAGVVQSPRYKIIEKKQPVAFWCNPISGHNTLYWYLQNLGQGPELLIRYENEEAVDDSQLPKDRFSAERLKGVDSTLKIQPAELGDSAVYLCASSLDRRPGTEAFFGQGTRLTVV.